This T cell receptor beta chain was profiled in a study of cytomegalovirus exposure and HLA in healthy donors. The CDR3 has 15 residues. Primers included in the PCR were 60 Vbeta and 13 Jbeta primers. Sequenced by immunoSEQ multiplex PCR; TCRdb stores in-frame clones only, minus some. The data contain 150,000 to 200,000 clones, about 86% of them singletons. The specimen sequenced was PBMCs. This receptor was taken from a man aged 35 to 55 in good health and CMV-seropositive. The rearrangement uses TRBV21-1 and TRBJ1-1; the D call in the table, TRBD1, was not verified against the DNA. TRBV21-1 is deemed a pseudogene. DNA for the CDR3: TGTGCCAGCAGCAATCCGGAGACAGGGGAGGCTGAAGCTTTCTTT. This sequence encodes CASSNPETGEAEAFF.